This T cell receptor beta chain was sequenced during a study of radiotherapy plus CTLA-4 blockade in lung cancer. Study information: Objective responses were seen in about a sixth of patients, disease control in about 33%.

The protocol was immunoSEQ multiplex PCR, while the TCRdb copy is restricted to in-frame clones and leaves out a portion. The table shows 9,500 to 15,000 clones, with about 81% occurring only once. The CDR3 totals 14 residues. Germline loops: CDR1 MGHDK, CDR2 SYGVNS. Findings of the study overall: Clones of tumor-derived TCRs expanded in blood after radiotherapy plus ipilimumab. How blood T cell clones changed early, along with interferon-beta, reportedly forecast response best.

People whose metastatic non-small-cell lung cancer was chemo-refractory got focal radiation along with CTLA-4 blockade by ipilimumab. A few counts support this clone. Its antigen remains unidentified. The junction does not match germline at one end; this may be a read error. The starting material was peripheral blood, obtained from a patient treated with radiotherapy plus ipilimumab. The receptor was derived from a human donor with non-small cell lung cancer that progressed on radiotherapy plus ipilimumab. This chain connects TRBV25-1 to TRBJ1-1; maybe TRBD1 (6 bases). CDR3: CASCFHRAGTDAFF. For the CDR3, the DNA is TGTGCCAGCTGTTTTCACAGGGCGGGCACTGATGCTTTCTTT.